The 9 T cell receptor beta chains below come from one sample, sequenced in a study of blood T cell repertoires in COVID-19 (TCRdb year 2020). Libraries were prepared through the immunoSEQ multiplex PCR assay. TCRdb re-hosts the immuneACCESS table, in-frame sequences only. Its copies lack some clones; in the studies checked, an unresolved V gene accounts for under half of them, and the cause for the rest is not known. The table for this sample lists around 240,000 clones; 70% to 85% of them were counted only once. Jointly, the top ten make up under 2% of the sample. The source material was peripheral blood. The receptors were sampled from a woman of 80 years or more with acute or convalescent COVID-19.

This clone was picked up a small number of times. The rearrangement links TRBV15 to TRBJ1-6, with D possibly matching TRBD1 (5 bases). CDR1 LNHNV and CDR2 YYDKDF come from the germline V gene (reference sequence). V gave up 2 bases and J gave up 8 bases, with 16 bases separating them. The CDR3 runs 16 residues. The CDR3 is CATSRPVGAGDSPLHF. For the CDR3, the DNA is TGTGCCACCAGCAGACCTGTAGGGGCTGGGGATTCACCCCTCCACTTT.

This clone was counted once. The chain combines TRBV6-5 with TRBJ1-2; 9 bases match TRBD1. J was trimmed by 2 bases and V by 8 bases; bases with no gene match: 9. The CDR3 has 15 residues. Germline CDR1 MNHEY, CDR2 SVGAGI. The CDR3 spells CASRATGQGNYGYTF. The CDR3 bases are TGTGCCAGCCGGGCTACGGGACAGGGCAACTATGGCTACACCTTC.

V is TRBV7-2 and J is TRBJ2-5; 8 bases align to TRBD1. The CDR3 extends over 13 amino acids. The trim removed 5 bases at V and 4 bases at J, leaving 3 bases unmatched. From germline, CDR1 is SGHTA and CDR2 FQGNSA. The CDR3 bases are TGTGCCAGCAGCCGCGACAGGGGAGAGACCCAGTACTTC. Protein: CASSRDRGETQYF.

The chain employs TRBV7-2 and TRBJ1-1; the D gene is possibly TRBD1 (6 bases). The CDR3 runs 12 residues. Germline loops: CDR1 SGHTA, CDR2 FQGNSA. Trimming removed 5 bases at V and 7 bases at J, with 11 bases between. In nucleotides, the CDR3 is TGTGCCAGCAGCAAGCAGGGGTTTGAAGCTTTCTTT. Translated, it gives CASSKQGFEAFF.

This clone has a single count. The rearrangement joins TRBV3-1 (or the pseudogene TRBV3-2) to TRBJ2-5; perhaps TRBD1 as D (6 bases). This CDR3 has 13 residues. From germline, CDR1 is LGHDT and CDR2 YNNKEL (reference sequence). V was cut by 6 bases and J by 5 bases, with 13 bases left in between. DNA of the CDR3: TGTGCCAGCAGGCGGACAGTACGGGAGACCCAGTACTTC. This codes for CASRRTVRETQYF.

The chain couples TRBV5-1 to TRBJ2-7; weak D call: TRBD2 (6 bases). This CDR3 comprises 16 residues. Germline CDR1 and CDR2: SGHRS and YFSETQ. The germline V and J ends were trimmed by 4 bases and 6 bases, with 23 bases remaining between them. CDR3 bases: TGCGCCAGCAGCGGGTCAAGGGTTGCGGGATCTCGCGAGCAGTACTTC. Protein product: CASSGSRVAGSREQYF.

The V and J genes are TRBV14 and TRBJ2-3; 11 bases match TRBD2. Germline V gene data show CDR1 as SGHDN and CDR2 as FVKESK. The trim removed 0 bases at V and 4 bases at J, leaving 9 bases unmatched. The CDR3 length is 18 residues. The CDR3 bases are TGTGCCAGCAGCCAAGATTGGGGTAGCGGGGGGGCCTCAGATACGCAGTATTTT. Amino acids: CASSQDWGSGGASDTQYF.

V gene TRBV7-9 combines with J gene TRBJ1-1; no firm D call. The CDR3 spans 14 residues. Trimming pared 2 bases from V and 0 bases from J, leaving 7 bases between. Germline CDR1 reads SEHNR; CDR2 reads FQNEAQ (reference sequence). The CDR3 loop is CASSLRGMNTEAFF. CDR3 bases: TGTGCCAGCAGCTTACGGGGAATGAACACTGAAGCTTTCTTT.

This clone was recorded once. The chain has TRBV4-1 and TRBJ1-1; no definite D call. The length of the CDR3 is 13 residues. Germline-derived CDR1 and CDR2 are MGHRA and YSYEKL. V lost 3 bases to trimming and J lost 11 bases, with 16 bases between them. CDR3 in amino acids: CASSQGREGHAFF. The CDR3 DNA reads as TGCGCCAGCAGCCAGGGGAGGGAGGGCCACGCTTTCTTT.